A single sample gave rise to the 32 T cell receptor beta chains below, sequenced in a study of vaccination and CD4 T cells after COVID-19. The treatment: approximately nine-day PBMC culture with coronavirus spike peptide pools or control peptides (ViraFEST assay). The collection of CD4+ T cells from the unexposed donor took place before the COVID-19 pandemic (2011-2018). Scientists ran DNA taken from cultured CD4+ T cells through the Oncomine TCR Beta short-read assay for sequencing. TCRdb recomputed calls from the PCR reads with MiXCR, one row per CDR3 protein. Of about 7,100 distinct CDR3 sequences listed, about half were seen once; the top ten hold 33%. These receptors' targets are unknown. Source material: CD4+ T cells from blood, cultured in vitro. The receptor set was obtained from a human donor in good health.

Judged by abundance, this clonotype is medium-sized (0.01 to 0.1%). The chain combines TRBV20-1 with TRBJ1-2; 7 bases agree with TRBD1. The CDR3 covers 12 residues. CDR1 and CDR2 from the germline V gene are DFQATT and SNEGSKA (reference sequence). DNA for the CDR3: TGCAGGGGGGGAGGGGGCGACTATGGCTACACCTTC. This sequence encodes CRGGGGDYGYTF.

The J gene is TRBJ1-1, the V gene TRBV7-9; D is uncertain. V was trimmed by 3 bases and J by 1 base, leaving 6 bases between them. Germline V gives CDR1 SEHNR, CDR2 FQNEAQ (reference sequence). The CDR3 covers 13 residues. The CDR3 DNA reads TGTGCCAGCAGCTTCCAGGAGAACACTGAAGCTTTCTTT. The encoded protein is CASSFQENTEAFF.

This clonotype was counted only a few times. The chain joins TRBV24-1 to TRBJ2-1; weak D call: TRBD2 (6 bases). Trimming pared 8 bases from V and 3 bases from J, leaving 10 bases between. The CDR3 runs 13 residues. From germline, CDR1 is KGHDR and CDR2 SFDVKD. Here the CDR3 DNA reads TGTGCCACCATGGGGACTGGCTACAATGAGCAGTTCTTC. It encodes CATMGTGYNEQFF.

V is TRBV6-1 and J is TRBJ1-1; D ambiguous. CDR1 is MNHNS and CDR2 is SASEGT in the germline V gene. The germline V and J ends were trimmed by 5 bases and 8 bases, with 12 bases remaining between them. This CDR3 comprises 12 residues. The CDR3 is CASSPLGWEAFF. CDR3 coding DNA: TGTGCCAGCAGTCCTCTTGGATGGGAAGCTTTCTTT.

This chain connects TRBV20-1 to TRBJ2-3, with TRBD2 identical over 7 bases. V dropped 6 bases and J dropped 7; count of bases not matched to a gene: 4. This CDR3 comprises 11 residues. Germline CDR1 DFQATT, CDR2 SNEGSKA (reference sequence). This CDR3 is CSAREGYTQYF. The DNA of the CDR3 is TGCAGTGCCAGGGAGGGCTATACGCAGTATTTT.

This rearrangement joins TRBV27 to TRBJ1-1; D uncertain. The ends were cut back, 2 bases at V and 4 bases at J, with 8 bases in the middle. Germline CDR1 is MNHEY and CDR2 is SMNVEV (reference sequence). CDR3 length: 13 residues. The CDR3 bases are TGTGCCAGCAGTTTAAAGTCGACCACTGAAGCTTTCTTT. It translates to CASSLKSTTEAFF.

The chain is built from TRBV19 and TRBJ1-2, with D hard to call. Germline CDR1 and CDR2: LNHDA and SQIVND (reference sequence). V was clipped by 5 bases and J by 4 bases, with 11 bases between them. The length of the CDR3 is 13 residues. CDR3: CASSVGIGYGYTF. The CDR3 region has the DNA TGTGCCAGTAGTGTTGGGATTGGCTATGGCTACACCTTC. The variable domain in full, with the rest retrieved from reference TRBV19 and TRBJ1-2, is DGGITQSPKYLFRKEGQNVTLSCEQNLNHDAMYWYRQDPGQGLRLIYYSQIVNDFQKGDIAEGYSVSREKKESFPLTVTSAQKNPTAFYLCASSVGIGYGYTFGSGTRLTVV.

The gene calls are TRBV30 and TRBJ2-3; 9 bases agree with TRBD2. This CDR3 is 15 amino acids long. Germline lookup yields CDR1 GTSNPN and CDR2 SVGIG (reference sequence). With V trimmed by 0 bases and J by 4 bases, 5 bases remained unmatched. The CDR3 DNA follows: TGTGCCTGGAGTGTAGTAGCGGGGGATGCAGATACGCAGTATTTT. Its protein product is CAWSVVAGDADTQYF.

This rearrangement joins TRBV10-3 to TRBJ1-6; D gene ambiguous. Germline V lookup: CDR1 ENHRY, CDR2 SYGVKD. With 4 bases removed from V and 11 bases from J, the gap between germline ends came to 15 bases. This CDR3 has 14 amino acids. The CDR3 reads CAISGGESKTPLHF. CDR3 DNA sequence: TGTGCCATCAGTGGCGGGGAGAGTAAGACACCCCTCCACTTT.

This clonotype was seen a few times. The chain carries TRBV7-9 and TRBJ1-1; D remains unclear. The CDR3 is 15 amino acids. V was pared by 2 bases and J by 5 bases, with 15 bases between. Germline V gives CDR1 SEHNR, CDR2 FQNEAQ (reference sequence). The DNA of the CDR3 is TGTGCCAGCAGCTTAATAGATCGTAGGAGGACTGAAGCTTTCTTT. Protein product: CASSLIDRRRTEAFF.

V and J are TRBV27 and TRBJ2-2; either TRBD1 or TRBD2 may supply D (5 bases each). The CDR3 contains 15 residues. Germline CDR1 reads MNHEY; CDR2 reads SMNVEV (reference sequence). V was cut by 8 bases and J by 1 base, with 14 bases left in between. CDR3 region: CASGRGGRNTGELFF. The CDR3 region has the DNA TGTGCCAGCGGACGGGGCGGGCGGAACACCGGGGAGCTGTTTTTT.

The V call is TRBV2, the J call TRBJ2-5; TRBD1 aligns across 7 bases. Unmatched junction bases numbered 5, after V lost 5 bases and J lost 5 bases. The CDR3 contains 13 residues. Germline V gene lookup returns CDR1 SNHLY and CDR2 FYNNEI. CDR3 amino acids: CASSLGGWETQYF. The CDR3 DNA reads TGTGCCAGCAGTCTAGGGGGCTGGGAGACCCAGTACTTC.

The rearrangement joins TRBV19 to TRBJ1-1; D may be TRBD1 (6 bases). The V and J ends lost 7 bases and 6 bases respectively, with 15 bases between them. The CDR3 runs to 13 residues. Germline assignment: CDR1 LNHDA and CDR2 SQIVND (reference sequence). The CDR3: CASTNTGQSEAFF. The CDR3 DNA reads as TGTGCCAGTACGAACACTGGACAGTCTGAAGCTTTCTTT.

In this sample, this clonotype turned up a few times. The chain's CDR3 is CASRGQGVTGELFF. The DNA of the CDR3 is TGTGCCAGCAGAGGACAGGGGGTTACCGGGGAGCTGTTTTTT. The V call is TRBV6-1, the J call TRBJ2-2, with 10 bases identical to TRBD1. This CDR3 has 14 amino acids. V gave up 6 bases and J gave up 5 bases; unmatched junction bases: 3. The germline V gene has CDR1 MNHNS and CDR2 SASEGT.

This sequence joins TRBV20-1 and TRBJ2-2; 8 bases line up with TRBD1. Trimming removed 3 bases from V and 5 bases from J; junction bases left unmatched: 5. The CDR3 spans 14 residues. The germline V gene has CDR1 DFQATT and CDR2 SNEGSKA (reference sequence). CDR3 in amino acids: CSARRTGNTGELFF. The CDR3, as DNA: TGCAGTGCTAGGAGGACAGGGAATACCGGGGAGCTGTTTTTT.

The V gene is TRBV2, the J gene TRBJ2-1; 8 nucleotides align to TRBD2. Germline CDR1 and CDR2: SNHLY and FYNNEI. The ends lost 6 bases at V and 2 bases at J; junction bases unmatched: 9. The CDR3 extends over 16 amino acids. CDR3 sequence reads: CASSRQRGPTYNEQFF. The CDR3 DNA follows: TGTGCCAGCAGCCGCCAGCGGGGGCCCACCTACAATGAGCAGTTCTTC.

This chain uses TRBV27 with TRBJ2-2; TRBD1 agrees at 7 bases. Per germline, CDR1 MNHEY and CDR2 SMNVEV (reference sequence). Germline trimming cut 9 bases from V and 7 bases from J; bases unmatched to any gene: 5. The CDR3 contains 12 residues. Written as DNA, the CDR3 is TGTGCCAGTGGACAGGATCACGGGGAGCTGTTTTTT. Its translation: CASGQDHGELFF.

The CDR3 DNA reads as TGTGCCAGCAGCTTAACGGGAAACACCATATATTTT. Protein: CASSLTGNTIYF. The chain carries TRBV7-9 and TRBJ1-3, with unresolved D. Germline V CDR1 and CDR2: SEHNR, FQNEAQ (reference sequence). V was shortened by 2 bases and J by 4 bases, with 3 bases between the two germline ends. This CDR3 region has 12 residues. The full variable domain, in which reference TRBV7-9 and TRBJ1-3 provide the parts outside the CDR3, is DTGVSQNPRHKITKRGQNVTFRCDPISEHNRLYWYRQTLGQGPEFLTYFQNEAQLEKSRLLSDRFSAERPKGSFSTLEIQRTEQGDSAMYLCASSLTGNTIYFGEGSWLTVV.

In its sample, this clonotype was seen a few times. The chain links TRBV2 to TRBJ1-5; D is undetermined. The V and J ends lost 4 bases and 2 bases respectively, with 12 bases between them. This CDR3 region has 15 residues. The germline CDR1 and CDR2 sequences are SNHLY and FYNNEI. The CDR3 bases are TGTGCCAGCAGTGTTTGGGGATTGGGCAATCAGCCCCAGCATTTT. This sequence encodes CASSVWGLGNQPQHF.

This chain joins TRBV4-1 and TRBJ1-2; D is unresolved. Trimming removed 0 bases from V and 5 bases from J, with 10 bases in between. CDR1 and CDR2 from the germline V gene are MGHRA and YSYEKL. The CDR3 spans 14 residues. Here the CDR3 reads CASSQEAGKYGYTF. In nucleotides, the CDR3 is TGCGCCAGCAGCCAAGAAGCCGGGAAGTATGGCTACACCTTC.

The rearrangement joins TRBV6-5 to TRBJ2-7, with D perhaps TRBD2 (6 bases). In germline, CDR1 is MNHEY, CDR2 SVGAGI. The ends were cut back, 4 bases at V and 3 bases at J, with 10 bases in the middle. CDR3 length: 13 residues. The CDR3 DNA reads as TGTGCCAGCAGTTCGACTAGTATCTACGAGCAGTACTTC. It yields the protein CASSSTSIYEQYF.

In its sample, this clonotype was seen a few times. The chain recombines TRBV27 with TRBJ1-2, with 8 nucleotides matching TRBD1. The germline CDR1 and CDR2 sequences are MNHEY and SMNVEV (reference sequence). The V and J ends lost 6 bases and 8 bases, in that order; junction bases with no gene match: 8. The CDR3 length is 13 residues. CDR3 sequence (DNA): TGTGCCAGCAGGACAGGGGATCGGCACGGCTACACCTTC. It specifies CASRTGDRHGYTF.

The chain combines TRBV27 with TRBJ2-7, with D uncertain. The V gene's germline CDR1 is MNHEY and CDR2 SMNVEV (reference sequence). The CDR3 contains 14 residues. The ends were cut back, 8 bases at V and 7 bases at J, with 21 bases in the middle. The CDR3 loop is CASGSGLGRREQYF. The CDR3, as DNA: TGTGCCAGCGGAAGTGGTCTGGGCCGGCGGGAGCAGTACTTC.

J is TRBJ2-2 and V is TRBV7-6; the D gene is possibly TRBD2 (5 bases). From germline, CDR1 is SGHVS and CDR2 FNYEAQ. This CDR3 has 14 residues. V lost 0 bases, J lost 7 bases, and 9 bases lay in between. CDR3 coding DNA: TGTGCCAGCAGCTTAGCCATAGCGTACGGGGAGCTGTTTTTT. Its translation is CASSLAIAYGELFF.

CDR3 region: CASSLEAPTEAFF. The CDR3 bases are TGCGCCAGCAGCTTGGAGGCACCGACTGAAGCTTTCTTT. The chain recombines TRBV5-1 with TRBJ1-1; no definite D call. Trimming removed 0 bases from V and 5 bases from J, with 8 bases in between. Germline V gene data show CDR1 as SGHRS and CDR2 as YFSETQ. CDR3 length equals 13 residues. Supplemented by reference TRBV5-1 and TRBJ1-1, the full variable domain reads KAGVTQTPRYLIKTRGQQVTLSCSPISGHRSVSWYQQTPGQGLQFLFEYFSETQRNKGNFPGRFSGRQFSNSRSEMNVSTLELGDSALYLCASSLEAPTEAFFGQGTRLTVV.

The table lists this clonotype with a count of one. The V and J genes are TRBV12-3 or TRBV12-4 and TRBJ1-1; 9 nucleotides match TRBD1. V lost 6 bases to trimming and J lost 5 bases; unmatched junction nucleotides: 4. The CDR3 is made up of 13 amino acids. CDR3: CASRLDRGTEAFF. The CDR3 DNA is TGTGCCAGCAGACTCGACAGGGGGACTGAAGCTTTCTTT.

V is TRBV10-3 and J is TRBJ1-1, with D hard to call. CDR3 length equals 14 residues. V lost 6 bases, J lost 7 bases, and 18 bases lay in between. The germline CDR1 and CDR2 sequences are ENHRY and SYGVKD. CDR3 in DNA: TGTGCCATCAGACGGGCCTTGCTGGGTCTTGAAGCTTTCTTT. Translating it yields CAIRRALLGLEAFF.

CDR3 region: CATSVAGTDTGELFF. The CDR3 DNA reads as TGTGCCACCAGCGTTGCAGGGACAGACACCGGGGAGCTGTTTTTT. The chain is built from TRBV15 and TRBJ2-2, with 7 positions matching TRBD1. Germline CDR1 LNHNV, CDR2 YYDKDF (reference sequence). The V and J ends lost 5 bases and 3 bases, in that order; junction bases with no gene match: 6. The CDR3 extends over 15 amino acids. Combining the CDR3 with reference TRBV15 and TRBJ2-2 gives the whole variable domain DAMVIQNPRYQVTQFGKPVTLSCSQTLNHNVMYWYQQKSSQAPKLLFHYYDKDFNNEADTPDNFQSRRPNTSFCFLDIRSPGLGDTAMYLCATSVAGTDTGELFFGEGSRLTVL.

This clonotype was counted only a few times. The genes are TRBV6-4 and TRBJ1-1; 7 nucleotides match TRBD1. Germline V gene sequence: CDR1 MRHNA, CDR2 SNTAGT. This CDR3 is 13 amino acids long. V lost 6 bases, J lost 7 bases, and 8 bases stayed unmatched. CDR3 in amino acids: CASSADRDLEAFF. The CDR3 nucleotides are TGTGCCAGCAGCGCCGACAGGGATCTTGAAGCTTTCTTT.

J is TRBJ1-1 and V is TRBV6-2 or TRBV6-3, with D possibly being TRBD1 (5 bases). Trimming cost V 2 bases and J 4 bases, with 32 bases left between them. The CDR3 runs 21 residues. Germline CDR1 is MNHEY and CDR2 is SVGEGT. The CDR3 region has the DNA TGTGCCAGCAGTTACCACTCATCCCCGTCCAAGCGGGGGTGGGGGACCACTGAAGCTTTCTTT. Protein product: CASSYHSSPSKRGWGTTEAFF.

This clonotype was seen more than once but under ten times. J is TRBJ1-2 and V is TRBV7-9, with no clear D. Trimming cost V 0 bases and J 4 bases, with 12 bases left between them. CDR1 is SEHNR and CDR2 is FQNEAQ in the germline V gene (reference sequence). The CDR3 contains 15 residues. The CDR3 spells CASSLAGVSSYGYTF. The CDR3 DNA is TGTGCCAGCAGCTTAGCTGGGGTATCGAGCTATGGCTACACCTTC.

The chain uses TRBV5-8 and TRBJ2-6; D possibly corresponds to TRBD1 (6 bases). The CDR3 is made up of 15 amino acids. The germline V and J ends were trimmed by 3 bases and 1 base, with 8 bases remaining between them. CDR1 SGHTS and CDR2 YDEGEE come from the germline V gene. The CDR3: CASSSQGSGANVLTF. The DNA for the CDR3 is TGTGCCAGCAGCTCACAGGGATCTGGGGCCAACGTCCTGACTTTC.